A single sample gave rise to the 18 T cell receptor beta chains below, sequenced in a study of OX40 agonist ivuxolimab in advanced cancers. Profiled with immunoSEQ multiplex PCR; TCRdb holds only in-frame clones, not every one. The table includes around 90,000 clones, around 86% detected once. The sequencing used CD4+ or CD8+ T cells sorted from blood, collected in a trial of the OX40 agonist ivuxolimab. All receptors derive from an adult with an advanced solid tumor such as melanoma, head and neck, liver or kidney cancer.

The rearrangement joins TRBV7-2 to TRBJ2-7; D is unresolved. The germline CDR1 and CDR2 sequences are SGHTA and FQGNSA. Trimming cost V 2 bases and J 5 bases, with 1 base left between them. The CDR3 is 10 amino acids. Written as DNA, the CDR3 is TGTGCCAGCAGCTTACACGAGCAGTACTTC. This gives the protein CASSLHEQYF.

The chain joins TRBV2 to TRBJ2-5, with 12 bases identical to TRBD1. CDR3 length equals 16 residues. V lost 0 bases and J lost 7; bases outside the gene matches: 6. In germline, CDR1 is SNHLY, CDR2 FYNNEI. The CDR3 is CASSEAKGQGAGTQYF. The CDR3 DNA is TGTGCCAGCAGTGAAGCGAAGGGACAGGGGGCTGGGACCCAGTACTTC.

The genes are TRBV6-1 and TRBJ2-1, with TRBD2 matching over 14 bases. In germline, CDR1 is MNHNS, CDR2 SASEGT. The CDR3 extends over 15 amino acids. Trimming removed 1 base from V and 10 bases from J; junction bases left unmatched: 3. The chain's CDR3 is CASSEGTSGGKEQFF. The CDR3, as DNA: TGTGCCAGCAGTGAAGGGACTAGCGGGGGGAAGGAGCAGTTCTTC.

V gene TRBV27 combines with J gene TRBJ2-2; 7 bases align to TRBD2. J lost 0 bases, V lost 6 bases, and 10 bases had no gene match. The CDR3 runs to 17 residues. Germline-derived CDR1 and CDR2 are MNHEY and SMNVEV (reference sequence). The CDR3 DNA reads TGTGCCAGCAGCCGTCCGCCGGGGGGAGCGAACACCGGGGAGCTGTTTTTT. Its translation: CASSRPPGGANTGELFF.

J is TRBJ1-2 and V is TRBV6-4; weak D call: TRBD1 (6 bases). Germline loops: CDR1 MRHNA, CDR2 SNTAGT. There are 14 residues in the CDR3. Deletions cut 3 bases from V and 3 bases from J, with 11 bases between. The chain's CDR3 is CASSDQTGHYGYTF. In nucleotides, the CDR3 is TGTGCCAGCAGTGATCAGACAGGCCACTATGGCTACACCTTC.

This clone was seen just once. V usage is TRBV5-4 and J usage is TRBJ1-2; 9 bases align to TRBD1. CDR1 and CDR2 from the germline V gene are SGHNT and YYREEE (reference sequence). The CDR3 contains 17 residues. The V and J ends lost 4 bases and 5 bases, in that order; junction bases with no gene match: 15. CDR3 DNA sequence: TGTGCCAGCAGCACGGTGGGTTCCGGGACAGGGTGGTATGGCTACACCTTC. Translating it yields CASSTVGSGTGWYGYTF.

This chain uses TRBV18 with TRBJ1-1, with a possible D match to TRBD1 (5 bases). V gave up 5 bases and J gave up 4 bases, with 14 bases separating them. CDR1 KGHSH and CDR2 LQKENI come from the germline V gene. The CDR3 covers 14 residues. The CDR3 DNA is TGTGCCAGCTCAGCTCGGGGGGAGGGCACTGAAGCTTTCTTT. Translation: CASSARGEGTEAFF.

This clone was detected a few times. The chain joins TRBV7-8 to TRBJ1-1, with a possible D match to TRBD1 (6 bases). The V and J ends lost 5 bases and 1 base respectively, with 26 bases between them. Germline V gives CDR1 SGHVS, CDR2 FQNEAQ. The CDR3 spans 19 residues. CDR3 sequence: CASSHRVMGTRSRNTEAFF. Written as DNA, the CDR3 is TGTGCCAGCAGCCATAGGGTAATGGGGACAAGGTCAAGGAACACTGAAGCTTTCTTT. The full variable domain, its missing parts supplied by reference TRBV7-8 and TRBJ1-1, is GAGVSQSPRYKVAKRGQDVALRCDPISGHVSLFWYQQALGQGPEFLTYFQNEAQLDKSGLPSDRFFAERPEGSVSTLKIQRTQQEDSAVYLCASSHRVMGTRSRNTEAFFGQGTRLTVV.

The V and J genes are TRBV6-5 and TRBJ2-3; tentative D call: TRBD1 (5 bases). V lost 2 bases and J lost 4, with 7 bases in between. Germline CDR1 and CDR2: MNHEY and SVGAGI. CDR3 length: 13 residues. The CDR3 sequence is CASSYQGPDTQYF. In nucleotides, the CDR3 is TGTGCCAGCAGTTACCAGGGTCCAGATACGCAGTATTTT.

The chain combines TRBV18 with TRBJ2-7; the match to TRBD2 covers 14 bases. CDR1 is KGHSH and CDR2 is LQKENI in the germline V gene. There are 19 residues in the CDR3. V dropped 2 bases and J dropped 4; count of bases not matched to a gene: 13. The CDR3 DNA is TGTGCCAGCTCACCAAAACTTCCCCGGACTAGCGGGGGGCTTTACGAGCAGTACTTC. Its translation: CASSPKLPRTSGGLYEQYF.

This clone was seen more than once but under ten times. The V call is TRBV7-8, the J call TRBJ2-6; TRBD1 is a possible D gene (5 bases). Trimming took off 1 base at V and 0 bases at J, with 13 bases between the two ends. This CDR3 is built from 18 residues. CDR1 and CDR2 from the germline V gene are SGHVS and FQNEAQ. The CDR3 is CASSLVTGPLSGANVLTF. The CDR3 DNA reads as TGTGCCAGCAGCTTAGTAACAGGCCCGCTCTCTGGGGCCAACGTCCTGACTTTC. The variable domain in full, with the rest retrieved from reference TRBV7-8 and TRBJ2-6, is GAGVSQSPRYKVAKRGQDVALRCDPISGHVSLFWYQQALGQGPEFLTYFQNEAQLDKSGLPSDRFFAERPEGSVSTLKIQRTQQEDSAVYLCASSLVTGPLSGANVLTFGAGSRLTVL.

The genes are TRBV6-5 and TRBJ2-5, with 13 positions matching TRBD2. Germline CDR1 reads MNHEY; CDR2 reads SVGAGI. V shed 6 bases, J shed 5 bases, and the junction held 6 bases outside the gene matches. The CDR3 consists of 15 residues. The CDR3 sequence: CASSTSGGALETQYF. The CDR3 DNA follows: TGTGCCAGCAGCACTAGCGGGGGGGCTTTGGAGACCCAGTACTTC.

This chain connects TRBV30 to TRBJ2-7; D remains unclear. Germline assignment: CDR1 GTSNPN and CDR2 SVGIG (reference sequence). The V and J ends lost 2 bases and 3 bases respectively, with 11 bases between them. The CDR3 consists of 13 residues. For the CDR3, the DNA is TGTGCCTGGAGTTTGGTGGGATTCTACGAGCAGTACTTC. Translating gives CAWSLVGFYEQYF.

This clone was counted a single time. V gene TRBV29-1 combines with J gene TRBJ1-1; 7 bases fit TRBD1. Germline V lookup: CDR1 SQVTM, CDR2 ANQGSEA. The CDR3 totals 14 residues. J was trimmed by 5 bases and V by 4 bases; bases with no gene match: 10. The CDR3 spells CSVGQTGTGTEAFF. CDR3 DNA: TGCAGCGTTGGGCAGACAGGGACGGGAACTGAAGCTTTCTTT.

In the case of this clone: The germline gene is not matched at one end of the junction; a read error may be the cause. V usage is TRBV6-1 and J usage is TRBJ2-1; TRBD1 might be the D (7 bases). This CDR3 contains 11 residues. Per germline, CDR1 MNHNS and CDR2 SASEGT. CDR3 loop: CASADQGGEIF. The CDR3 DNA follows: TGTGCCAGCGCCGACCAGGGGGGAGAGATCTTC.

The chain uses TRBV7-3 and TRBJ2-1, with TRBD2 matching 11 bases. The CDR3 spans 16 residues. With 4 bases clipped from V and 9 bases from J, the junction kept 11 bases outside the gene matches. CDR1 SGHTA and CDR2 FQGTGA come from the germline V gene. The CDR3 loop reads CASSSVGGTSGFEQFF. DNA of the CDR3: TGTGCCAGCAGCTCAGTCGGCGGGACTAGCGGTTTTGAGCAGTTCTTC.

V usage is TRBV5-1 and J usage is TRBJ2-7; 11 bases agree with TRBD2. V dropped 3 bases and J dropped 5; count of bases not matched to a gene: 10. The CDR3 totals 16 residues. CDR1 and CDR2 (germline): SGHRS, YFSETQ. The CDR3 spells CASSSTPSGGFDEQYF. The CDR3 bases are TGCGCCAGCAGCTCTACCCCTAGCGGGGGGTTCGACGAGCAGTACTTC.

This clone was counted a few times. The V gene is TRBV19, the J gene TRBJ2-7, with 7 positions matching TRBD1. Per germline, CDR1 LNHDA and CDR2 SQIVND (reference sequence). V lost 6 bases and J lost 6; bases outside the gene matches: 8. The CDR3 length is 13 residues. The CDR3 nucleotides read TGTGCCAGTAGCCCTCGAGACAGGGCCGAGCAGTACTTC. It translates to CASSPRDRAEQYF.